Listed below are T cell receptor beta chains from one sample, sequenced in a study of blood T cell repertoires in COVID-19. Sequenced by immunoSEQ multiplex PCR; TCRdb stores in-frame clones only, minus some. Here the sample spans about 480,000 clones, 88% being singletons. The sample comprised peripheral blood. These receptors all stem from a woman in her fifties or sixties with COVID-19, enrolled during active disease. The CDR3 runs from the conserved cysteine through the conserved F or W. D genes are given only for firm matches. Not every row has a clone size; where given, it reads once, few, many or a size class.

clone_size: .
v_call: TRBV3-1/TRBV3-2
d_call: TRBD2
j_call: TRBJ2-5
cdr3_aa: CASSAMAGVWETQYF
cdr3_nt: TGTGCCAGCAGCGCCATGGCGGGGGTTTGGGAGACCCAGTACTTC

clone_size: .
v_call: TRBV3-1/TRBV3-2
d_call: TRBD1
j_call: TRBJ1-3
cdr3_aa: CASSRQGPSGNTIYF
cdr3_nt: TGTGCCAGCAGCCGACAGGGACCCTCTGGAAACACCATATATTTT

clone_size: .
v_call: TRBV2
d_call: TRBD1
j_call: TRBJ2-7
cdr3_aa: CASSERQGAYEQYF
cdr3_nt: TGTGCCAGCAGTGAGAGACAGGGCGCCTACGAGCAGTACTTC

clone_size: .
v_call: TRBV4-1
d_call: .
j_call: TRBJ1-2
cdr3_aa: CASSQTRTYGYTF
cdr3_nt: TGCGCCAGCAGCCAGACAAGAACCTATGGCTACACCTTC

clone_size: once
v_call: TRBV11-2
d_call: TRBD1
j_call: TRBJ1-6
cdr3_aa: CASSLAAGTGRSPLHF
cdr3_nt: TGTGCCAGCAGCTTAGCTGCCGGGACAGGGAGGTCACCCCTCCACTTT

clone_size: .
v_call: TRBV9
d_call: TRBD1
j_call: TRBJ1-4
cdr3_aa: CASSAAGQGYEKLFF
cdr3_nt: TGTGCCAGCAGCGCGGCGGGACAGGGGTATGAAAAACTGTTTTTT

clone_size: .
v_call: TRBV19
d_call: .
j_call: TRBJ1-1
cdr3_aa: CASSILQTNTEAFF
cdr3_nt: TGTGCCAGTAGTATCCTACAGACGAACACTGAAGCTTTCTTT

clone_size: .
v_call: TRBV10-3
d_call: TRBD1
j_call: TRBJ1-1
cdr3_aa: CATQIDRETEAFF
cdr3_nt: TGTGCCACCCAAATCGACAGGGAAACTGAAGCTTTCTTT

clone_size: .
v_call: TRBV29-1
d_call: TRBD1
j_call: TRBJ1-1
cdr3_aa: CSVGTGYTEAFF
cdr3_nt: TGCAGCGTTGGGACAGGATACACTGAAGCTTTCTTT

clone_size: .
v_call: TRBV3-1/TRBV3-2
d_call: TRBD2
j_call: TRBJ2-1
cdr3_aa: CASRRSGGTTYNEQFF
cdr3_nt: TGTGCCAGCAGACGTAGCGGGGGGACTACCTACAATGAGCAGTTCTTC

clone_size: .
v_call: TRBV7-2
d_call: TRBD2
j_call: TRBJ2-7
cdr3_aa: CASSLAAGGRSSFYEQYF
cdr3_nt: TGTGCCAGCAGCTTAGCCGCGGGGGGCCGATCAAGCTTCTACGAGCAGTACTTC

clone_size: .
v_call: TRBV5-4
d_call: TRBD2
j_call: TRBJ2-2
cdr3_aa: CASSLRLAGGNTGELFF
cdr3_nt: TGTGCCAGCAGCTTGCGACTAGCGGGGGGGAACACCGGGGAGCTGTTTTTT

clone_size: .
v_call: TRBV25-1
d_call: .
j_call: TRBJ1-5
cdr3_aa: CASSPPGGNQPQHF
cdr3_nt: TGTGCCAGTTCCCCCCCCGGGGGAAATCAGCCCCAGCATTTT

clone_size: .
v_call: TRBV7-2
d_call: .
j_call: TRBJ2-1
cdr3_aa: CASSLDRGEHNEQFF
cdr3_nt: TGTGCCAGCAGCTTGGACAGAGGGGAGCACAATGAGCAGTTCTTC

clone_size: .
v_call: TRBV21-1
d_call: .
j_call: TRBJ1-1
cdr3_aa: CASRKESQSNTEAFF
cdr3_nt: TGTGCCAGCAGAAAAGAGTCACAGTCGAACACTGAAGCTTTCTTT

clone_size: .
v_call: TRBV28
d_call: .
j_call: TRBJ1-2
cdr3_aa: CASSWTAIYGYTF
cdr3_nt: TGTGCCAGCAGCTGGACAGCAATCTATGGCTACACCTTC

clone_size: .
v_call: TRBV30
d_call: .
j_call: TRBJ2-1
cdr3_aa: CAWSVRNEQFF
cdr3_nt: TGTGCCTGGAGTGTTCGCAATGAGCAGTTCTTC